This T cell receptor beta chain was retrieved from a study of blood T cell repertoires in COVID-19. Method: immunoSEQ multiplex PCR; TCRdb's copy keeps in-frame clones and lacks some. The repertoire holds around 140,000 clones, approximately 87% seen once, with about 2% in the top ten. The CDR3 has 15 amino acids. Looked up from germline, CDR1 is SGHTA and CDR2 is FQGTGA. V dropped 5 bases and J dropped 3; count of bases not matched to a gene: 7. The sequence was obtained from an older man with active COVID-19. The sequenced sample consisted of peripheral blood. V and J are TRBV7-3 and TRBJ2-3, with 8 bases lining up with TRBD2. The CDR3 loop is CASSPRAGVTDTQYF. In nucleotides, the CDR3 is TGTGCCAGCAGCCCCAGAGCGGGAGTAACAGATACGCAGTATTTT.